This passage covers 22 T cell receptor beta chains from one sample sequenced in a study of T cell clusters in autoimmune cytopenias. One tube held mixed TRB-A and TRB-B primer pools for touch-down PCR. TCRdb reworked the multiplex PCR reads into one entry per CDR3 protein, no DNA. This sample's clone table lists 3,500 to 4,500 distinct CDR3 sequences. Each sample's input was roughly 250 ng genomic DNA, 38,000 or so genome equivalents. These sequences were also reported in another study, on T cell repertoires in aging, cancer and after chemotherapy.

Material: peripheral blood. Receptor source: a human donor with an autoimmune cytopenia or autoimmune hepatitis (not recorded which).

The rearrangement uses TRBV27 and TRBJ1-5; no DNA is available, so the TRBD1 call from TCRdb remains unchecked. CDR1 is MNHEY, CDR2 SMNVEV, per germline (reference sequence). CDR3 length: 14 amino acids. Here the CDR3 reads CATRDRANNQPQHF.

This clonotype is labeled medium-sized based on frequency. The chain employs TRBV6-5 and TRBJ2-3; TCRdb's D gene call, TRBD1, goes unchecked for lack of DNA. The CDR3 has 15 amino acids. CDR1 and CDR2 from the germline V gene are MNHEY and SVGAGI. CDR3 sequence reads: CASSYSTPGADTQYF.

The rearrangement links TRBV18 to TRBJ2-7; TCRdb names TRBD2, which stays unverified in the absence of DNA. Germline-derived CDR1 and CDR2 are KGHSH and LQKENI. This CDR3 region has 16 residues. The CDR3 spells CASSPPIGPSSYEQYF.

The chain links TRBV19 to TRBJ1-2; lacking DNA, the TRBD1 call made by TCRdb goes unchecked. The germline gives CDR1 LNHDA, CDR2 SQIVND (reference sequence). The CDR3 is made up of 16 amino acids. CDR3 region: CASSIAGTGDYYGYTF.

The rearrangement joins TRBV7-9 to TRBJ2-3; TCRdb's D call, TRBD1, is unchecked because there is no DNA. This CDR3 is 17 amino acids long. The germline V gene has CDR1 SEHNR and CDR2 FQNEAQ (reference sequence). The CDR3 loop is CASSAGATGARTDTQYF.

The rearrangement uses TRBV12-3 or TRBV12-4 and TRBJ2-2; the D call from TCRdb, TRBD1, cannot be confirmed without DNA. The CDR3 runs 14 residues. The CDR3 region is CASQGQGGTGELFF.

The V gene is TRBV19, the J gene TRBJ1-5. The CDR3 contains 14 residues. CDR1 is LNHDA, CDR2 SQIVND, per germline (reference sequence). The CDR3 spells CASSIEWIYQPQHF.

V and J are TRBV19 and TRBJ2-5; TCRdb's D gene call, TRBD1, goes unchecked for lack of DNA. CDR3 length equals 13 residues. Germline-derived CDR1 and CDR2 are LNHDA and SQIVND (reference sequence). The CDR3 region is CASSTTGLETQYF.

The CDR3 sequence: CASSLRTSGGPGEYF. J is TRBJ2-5 and V is TRBV6-1; as DNA is missing, the TRBD2 call by TCRdb cannot be tested. Germline CDR1 and CDR2: MNHNS and SASEGT. The CDR3 totals 15 residues.

This clonotype counts as medium-sized by frequency. The chain carries TRBV5-6 and TRBJ2-5. Germline lookup yields CDR1 SGHDT and CDR2 YYEEEE. CDR3 size: 13 residues. This CDR3 reads CASSLAGEINQYF.

The chain is built from TRBV5-1 and TRBJ2-7; without DNA, the TCRdb call of TRBD1 cannot be checked. Germline CDR1 is SGHRS and CDR2 is YFSETQ. The CDR3 runs to 14 residues. CDR3 sequence reads: CASSQWGILNEQYF.

The chain has TRBV11-1 and TRBJ2-1; as DNA is missing, the TRBD1 call by TCRdb cannot be tested. Germline lookup yields CDR1 SGHAT and CDR2 FQDESV (reference sequence). This CDR3 has 14 residues. The CDR3 is CASSSEQADPEQFF.

V is TRBV19 and J is TRBJ2-6; TCRdb reports TRBD2, a call that lacks DNA to check it against. Germline V CDR1 and CDR2: LNHDA, SQIVND (reference sequence). This CDR3 region has 15 residues. This CDR3 reads CASSFNPPGANVLTF.

Frequency places this clonotype as medium-sized. The rearrangement uses TRBV29-1 and TRBJ2-5; TCRdb's D gene call, TRBD2, goes unchecked for lack of DNA. The CDR3 is made up of 12 amino acids. Germline V lookup: CDR1 SQVTM, CDR2 ANQGSEA. CDR3 region: CSARAGQETQYF.

This clonotype shows up as medium-sized by frequency. V is TRBV11-3 and J is TRBJ2-4. Germline V lookup: CDR1 SGHNT, CDR2 YENEEA. The length of the CDR3 is 13 residues. CDR3 amino acids: CASSQVDGNIQYF.

The chain couples TRBV12-3 or TRBV12-4 to TRBJ1-5; TCRdb selects TRBD1, and the lack of DNA leaves this call unchecked. The CDR3 spans 14 residues. The CDR3 sequence is CASSFSGAEQPQHF.

V usage is TRBV29-1 and J usage is TRBJ1-2; TCRdb's assignment of TRBD1 cannot be checked, as there is no DNA. CDR1 is SQVTM and CDR2 is ANQGSEA in the germline V gene. The CDR3 has 12 amino acids. CDR3 protein: CSGGQGTNGYTF.

The rearrangement uses TRBV6-5 and TRBJ2-1; TCRdb calls TRBD1, which cannot be checked without DNA. CDR1 and CDR2 from the germline V gene are MNHEY and SVGAGI. The CDR3 loop spans 13 amino acids. The CDR3 spells CASSYNRGYEQFF.

This chain connects TRBV6-5 to TRBJ2-3; as DNA is missing, the TRBD2 call by TCRdb cannot be tested. Germline V gives CDR1 MNHEY, CDR2 SVGAGI. The CDR3 contains 19 residues. The CDR3 sequence: CASSRISSGELTSTDTQYF.

V and J are TRBV6-6 and TRBJ1-2. Looked up from germline, CDR1 is MNHNY and CDR2 is SVGAGI (reference sequence). The CDR3 totals 13 residues. The CDR3 region is CASGGGGNYGYTF.

V is TRBV6-2 or TRBV6-3 and J is TRBJ2-1; checking the TCRdb D call of TRBD2 is not possible without DNA. Per germline, CDR1 MNHEY and CDR2 SVGEGT. The CDR3 loop spans 16 amino acids. CDR3: CASSWNGAGGVNEQFF.

The chain has TRBV27 and TRBJ2-7. The CDR3 extends over 15 amino acids. Germline V gene lookup returns CDR1 MNHEY and CDR2 SMNVEV (reference sequence). The CDR3 sequence: CASSPGVRSSYEQYF.